This T cell receptor (beta chain) was sequenced for a study of Graves' ophthalmopathy and Graves' hyperthyroidism. About the study: Ophthalmopathy absent within 18 months of follow-up marked hyperthyroidism as stable.

The authors amplified TCR beta CDR3 regions, and they did so from RNA transcripts for repertoire sequencing. Amplification began with first-round RT-PCR using HTBI primers, then second-round multiplex PCR was performed. MiXCR, applied by TCRdb to the multiplex PCR reads, yields one record per CDR3 protein. The repertoire consists of roughly 600,000 distinct CDR3 sequences, with under 40% occurring once and the leading ten covering about 4.1%. Study outcomes and limitations: Built on 13 signatures, a model told ophthalmopathy apart from stable hyperthyroidism with 85% to 90% sensitivity and 81.08% specificity. Among expanded thyroid clonotypes above 0.001 frequency, most also occurred in blood.

Germline V gene data show CDR1 as MNHNS and CDR2 as SASEGT. The CDR3 extends over 13 amino acids. With 6 bases removed from V and 0 bases from J, the gap between germline ends came to 8 bases. This clonotype was seen repeatedly, ten times or more. The antigen remains unidentified. The chain combines TRBV6-1 with TRBJ1-1, with unresolved D. Sequenced material: peripheral blood or thyroid tissue (not recorded which). This sequence originates from an adult man with Graves' hyperthyroidism. The CDR3 bases are TGTGCCAGCAGAAGGGTTATGAACACTGAAGCTTTCTTT. It yields the protein CASRRVMNTEAFF.